This T cell receptor beta chain was identified during a study of sequential checkpoint blockade in melanoma. Study-level information: First-line arms were nivolumab then ipilimumab, or the reverse, randomized 1:1. Maintenance nivolumab came after either treatment sequence.

Generated by immunoSEQ multiplex PCR, the TCRdb table keeps only in-frame clones and is missing some. The sample records around 5,700 clones, roughly 87% being singletons. V shed 3 bases and J shed 1 base, with 7 bases lying between them. The CDR3 is made up of 14 amino acids. Germline-derived CDR1 and CDR2 are LNHDA and SQIVND (reference sequence). Described treatment: randomized to nivolumab then ipilimumab (arm A) or the reverse (arm B). None of the patients previously received DNA-damaging chemotherapy. Live CD3+CD8+ CD19− CD56− cells were sorted from PBMCs. V usage is TRBV19 and J usage is TRBJ2-1; D gene uncertain. The source material was CD8+ T cells sorted from blood (inferred from file names), sampled from a patient given nivolumab and ipilimumab in sequence. This TCR was sampled from a human donor with melanoma. CDR3 in amino acids: CASSIASSYNEQFF. The CDR3 DNA reads as TGTGCCAGTAGTATTGCCAGTTCCTACAATGAGCAGTTCTTC. Based on the CDR3 plus reference TRBV19 and TRBJ2-1, the full variable domain is DGGITQSPKYLFRKEGQNVTLSCEQNLNHDAMYWYRQDPGQGLRLIYYSQIVNDFQKGDIAEGYSVSREKKESFPLTVTSAQKNPTAFYLCASSIASSYNEQFFGPGTRLTVL.